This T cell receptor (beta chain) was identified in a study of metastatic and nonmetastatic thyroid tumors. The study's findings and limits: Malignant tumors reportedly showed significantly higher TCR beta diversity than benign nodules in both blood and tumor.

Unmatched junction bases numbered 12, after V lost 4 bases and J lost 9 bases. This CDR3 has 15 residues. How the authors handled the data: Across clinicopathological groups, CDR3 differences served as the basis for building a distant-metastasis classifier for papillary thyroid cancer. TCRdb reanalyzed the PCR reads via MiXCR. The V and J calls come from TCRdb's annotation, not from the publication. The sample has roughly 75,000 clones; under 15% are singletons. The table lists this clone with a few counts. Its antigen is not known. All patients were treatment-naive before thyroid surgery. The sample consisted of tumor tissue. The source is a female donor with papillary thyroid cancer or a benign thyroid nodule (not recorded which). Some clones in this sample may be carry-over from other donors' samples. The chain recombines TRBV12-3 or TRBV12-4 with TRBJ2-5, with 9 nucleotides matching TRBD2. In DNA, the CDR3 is TGTGCCAGCAGTTCGGGGGGACTAGCCCTCGGGGCCCAGTACTTC. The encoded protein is CASSSGGLALGAQYF.